This entry features one T cell receptor (beta chain) sequence. Its antigen is not known. The investigators split CD4+ cells into a CD45RA+ naive subset and a CD45RA-negative memory subset. This specimen comes from a study of shared clonotypes between healthy human individuals. Study findings and constraints: The study sampled only blood, and tissue repertoires likely differ.

Here immunoSEQ multiplex PCR was the method, and the copy in TCRdb shows in-frame clones only, minus some. The sample lists roughly 500,000 clones, 90% to 97% occurring once. The sequence was obtained from a young woman in good health. Sequencing used naive CD4+ T cells sorted from blood. As to subset: CD45RA+ positively selected.

The DNA for the CDR3 is TGTGCCACCTGTGCCAACCTCGGGACAGGGCCTTCCAATGAGCAGTTCTTC. Translating it yields CATCANLGTGPSNEQFF. V gene TRBV27 combines with J gene TRBJ2-1; 9 nucleotides agree with TRBD1. The germline CDR1 and CDR2 sequences are MNHEY and SMNVEV (reference sequence). V dropped 10 bases and J dropped 6; count of bases not matched to a gene: 19. CDR3 size: 17 residues.